The clone carrying this TCR beta chain was counted many times. This sample is drawn from a study of regulatory T cells in long-lasting Graves disease. For TCR beta, libraries came from iRepertoire HTBI primers and Arm-PCR of CDR3 regions. TCRdb re-called the multiplex PCR reads through MiXCR, storing one row per CDR3 protein. This table has about 290,000 distinct CDR3 sequences, under 25% appearing once. Time point here: persistent/refractory GD, antithyroid drugs over 5 years with positive TRAb. The TCR library was prepared using RNA isolated from PBMCs. The CDR3 has 14 residues. Trimming stripped 3 bases from V and 7 bases from J, with 15 bases between. Germline V gene lookup returns CDR1 KGHSY and CDR2 FQNENV.

The specimen comprised peripheral blood mononuclear cells (PBMCs), sampled when the disease was refractory, from a patient treated with antithyroid drugs. The receptor was derived from a female donor with Graves disease. J is TRBJ1-1 and V is TRBV16; maybe TRBD1 (5 bases). The DNA of the CDR3 is TGTGCCAGCAGCCAGACAGCCTTCGCTGATGAAGCTTTCTTT. This codes for CASSQTAFADEAFF.